The 13 T cell receptor beta chains given below trace back to one sample, sequenced in a study of blood T cells in healthy people across ages. Alongside a J-beta primer mix, a sample-barcoded 5' primer served in a second PCR lasting about 7 to 12 cycles. TCRdb redid the calling of the 5' RACE reads with MiXCR, one entry per CDR3 protein. The data show hundreds of thousands of distinct CDR3 sequences, roughly half seen once. Sequences were obtained from blood. These receptors all stem from an elderly woman in good health.

On this clonotype itself: This may come from a read error, since a much larger clone is one base off. The chain is built from TRBV12-3 or TRBV12-4 and TRBJ1-2; no definite D call. The CDR3 contains 14 residues. V was trimmed by 2 bases and J by 7 bases, leaving 14 bases between them. CDR3 coding DNA: TGTGCCAGCAGTTTACGCAGCTCCGTCTGTGGCTACACCTTC. Translated, it gives CASSLRSSVCGYTF.

In this sample, this clonotype turned up many times. The rearrangement uses TRBV28 and TRBJ2-1; TRBD2 agrees at 11 bases. The CDR3 loop spans 13 amino acids. V shed 5 bases and J 9 bases; nucleotides not matched to a gene: 3. The germline V gene encodes CDR1 MDHEN and CDR2 SYDVKM. Here the CDR3 reads CASSPGLAGEQFF. The DNA for the CDR3 is TGTGCCAGCAGTCCCGGACTAGCGGGTGAGCAGTTCTTC.

This clonotype was seen repeatedly, ten times or more. This rearrangement joins TRBV10-3 to TRBJ2-7; D is unresolved. The CDR3 is made up of 11 amino acids. Trimming took 5 bases from V and 0 from J, leaving 2 bases between them. Germline V gene sequence: CDR1 ENHRY, CDR2 SYGVKD. This CDR3 is CAISNSYEQYF. DNA of the CDR3: TGTGCCATCAGTAACTCCTACGAGCAGTACTTC.

A few counts support this clonotype. This sequence joins TRBV20-1 and TRBJ2-4; TRBD2 aligns across 7 bases. CDR3 length: 15 amino acids. Germline lookup yields CDR1 DFQATT and CDR2 SNEGSKA (reference sequence). The V gene end was trimmed by 1 base and the J gene end by 3 bases; junction bases not matched to a gene: 6. CDR3 bases: TGCAGTGCTAGAGTGCCAGGGAGGGACAAAAACATTCAGTACTTC. Translating gives CSARVPGRDKNIQYF.

The sample holds many counts of this clonotype. The chain joins TRBV29-1 to TRBJ2-7, with D tentatively TRBD2 (5 bases). The length of the CDR3 is 13 residues. Germline V gene lookup returns CDR1 SQVTM and CDR2 ANQGSEA. Deletions cut 4 bases from V and 9 bases from J, with 19 bases between. Here the CDR3 DNA reads TGCAGCGTTGTGTGGCTAGCAAGTGGCGGGCAGTACTTC. This codes for CSVVWLASGGQYF.

This clonotype showed up many times. The chain couples TRBV7-9 to TRBJ2-3; 13 positions agree with TRBD2. CDR1 and CDR2 (germline): SEHNR, FQNEAQ (reference sequence). This CDR3 contains 20 residues. V shed 5 bases, J shed 1 base, and the junction held 15 bases outside the gene matches. In DNA form, the CDR3 reads TGTGCCAGCAGCCCGACCCGGCGGACTAGCGGGGGTACACGCACAGATACGCAGTATTTT. Translation gives CASSPTRRTSGGTRTDTQYF.

This clonotype was recorded many times. This chain connects TRBV6-5 to TRBJ1-2, with TRBD1 as a possible D gene (5 bases). Germline CDR1 and CDR2: MNHEY and SVGAGI. This CDR3 spans 14 amino acids. The V end was cut by 6 bases, the J end by 7 bases, with 18 bases between. CDR3 sequence: CASSSRGVTVGYTF. As DNA, the CDR3 is TGTGCCAGCAGCTCGCGGGGGGTTACGGTTGGCTACACCTTC.

The chain employs TRBV30 and TRBJ1-1, with TRBD1 matching over 7 bases. After removal of 2 bases from V and 4 bases from J, the junction contained 7 bases not matched to a gene. The CDR3 sequence is 14 residues long. Per germline, CDR1 GTSNPN and CDR2 SVGIG (reference sequence). CDR3 sequence reads: CAWSIPGGLTEAFF. In DNA form, the CDR3 reads TGTGCCTGGAGTATTCCAGGGGGTCTCACTGAAGCTTTCTTT.

The table lists this clonotype with a few counts. V is TRBV4-1 and J is TRBJ2-7; D not resolved. This CDR3 region has 15 residues. Germline loops: CDR1 MGHRA, CDR2 YSYEKL. Trimming cost V 4 bases and J 1 base, with 14 bases left between them. The CDR3 DNA follows: TGCGCCAGCAGCCTGGGGAAGGGAAGGTCCTACGAGCAGTACTTC. Its translation is CASSLGKGRSYEQYF.

The chain links TRBV20-1 to TRBJ1-2; 8 bases align to TRBD1. Germline assignment: CDR1 DFQATT and CDR2 SNEGSKA (reference sequence). V dropped 6 bases and J dropped 0; count of bases not matched to a gene: 6. The CDR3 spans 14 residues. The CDR3 coding sequence is TGCAGTGCCGTCGGACAGGGCACTAACTATGGCTACACCTTC. It translates to CSAVGQGTNYGYTF.

The V call is TRBV27, the J call TRBJ1-4; D ambiguous. This CDR3 has 15 residues. V lost 4 bases, J lost 3 bases, and 12 bases lay in between. CDR1 and CDR2 (germline): MNHEY, SMNVEV (reference sequence). CDR3 region: CASSSYQNSNEKLFF. The DNA of the CDR3 is TGTGCCAGCAGTTCATATCAGAACTCTAATGAAAAACTGTTTTTT.

A few counts support this clonotype. The chain joins TRBV5-1 to TRBJ2-1, with 7 bases fitting TRBD1. The V and J ends lost 3 bases and 8 bases, in that order; junction bases with no gene match: 2. The CDR3 covers 12 residues. CDR1 and CDR2 (germline): SGHRS, YFSETQ. CDR3 in amino acids: CASSSQGDEQFF. The CDR3 DNA reads as TGCGCCAGCAGCTCGCAGGGGGATGAGCAGTTCTTC.

This sequence joins TRBV29-1 and TRBJ1-2; D possibly corresponds to TRBD1 (6 bases). V lost 0 bases and J 6 bases, leaving 14 bases between the germline ends. CDR1 SQVTM and CDR2 ANQGSEA come from the germline V gene. This CDR3 comprises 14 residues. CDR3 sequence reads: CSVEDQGFFNGYTF. The CDR3 coding sequence is TGCAGCGTTGAAGATCAGGGGTTCTTTAATGGCTACACCTTC.